This is a list of T cell receptor beta chains from one sample in a study of blood T cell repertoires in COVID-19. Libraries were prepared by immunoSEQ multiplex PCR; TCRdb keeps only in-frame clonotypes and omits some of them. This sample yields about 74,000 clones, of which 65% to 90% are seen a single time; 23% belongs to the top ten. The sequenced sample was peripheral blood. The receptors stem from a man aged 50-59 years with acute or convalescent COVID-19. The CDR3 runs from the conserved cysteine through the conserved F or W. The order of the fields is V gene, J gene, CDR3 protein.

TRBV11-1,TRBJ2-1,CASSLLRGTHNEQFF
TRBV5-1,TRBJ1-2,CASSLGQGDGYTF
TRBV1,TRBJ1-4,CTSSEQGADEKLFF
TRBV5-1,TRBJ1-1,CASSPLIGESTEAFF
TRBV6-1,TRBJ2-4,CASSADRGRSYNIQYF
TRBV6-6,TRBJ2-7,CASSARGQGASYEQYF
TRBV14,TRBJ2-7,CASSQDINGGEQYF
TRBV3-1/TRBV3-2,TRBJ1-1,CASSAWTANTEAFF
TRBV6-5,TRBJ2-5,CASRNGGRETQYF
TRBV6-6,TRBJ1-1,CASRKDGGNTEAFF
TRBV11-2,TRBJ2-3,CASSRTFGAGADTQYF
TRBV20-1,TRBJ2-7,CSASGWGTPYEQYF
TRBV2,TRBJ2-1,CASSPTRSGGSYNEQFF
TRBV30,TRBJ1-3,CAWSSGGAGNTIYF
TRBV12-3/TRBV12-4,TRBJ1-2,CASSPDRSGRYTF
TRBV11-2,TRBJ1-3,CASSRRQPDSGNTIYF
TRBV3-1/TRBV3-2,TRBJ1-6,CASSQLGTGDSPLHF
TRBV7-7,TRBJ1-1,CASSLEQNTEAFF
TRBV15,TRBJ1-3,CATEGQGAGNTIYF
TRBV6-5,TRBJ1-2,CASSWDRDFVVDGYTF
TRBV7-3,TRBJ2-2,CASSPRQGGSRELFF
TRBV4-1,TRBJ1-1,CASSQVGGAFRAFF
TRBV6-5,TRBJ2-1,CATTKLAGSYNEQFF
TRBV5-5,TRBJ1-2,CASSFTGVGDYGYTF
TRBV27,TRBJ1-2,CASSLTPRSGHGYTF
TRBV10-1,TRBJ2-6,CASRVNGALDSGANVLTF
TRBV20-1,TRBJ1-3,CSAPVGNTIYF